Below, 3 T cell receptor beta chains from the same sample are listed, as sequenced in a study of T cells after yellow fever vaccination. One entry per CDR3 protein results from TCRdb running MiXCR on the 5' RACE reads. Here the sample spans approximately 160,000 distinct CDR3 sequences, approximately 6.2% being singletons. This specimen consisted of CD4+ T cells sorted from PBMCs, obtained on the day of the first yellow fever vaccination. All receptors derive from a man aged 18-30 years who received the YFV17D yellow fever vaccine.

This clonotype has a count of ten or more. The CDR3 is CASSSLPQGAKNIQYF. CDR3 DNA: TGTGCCAGCAGCTCCTTACCACAGGGGGCCAAAAACATTCAGTACTTC. The V and J genes are TRBV7-6 and TRBJ2-4, with 7 bases that match TRBD1. The CDR3 consists of 16 residues. Germline CDR1 and CDR2: SGHVS and FNYEAQ. Unmatched junction bases numbered 7, after V lost 4 bases and J lost 1 base.

In this sample, this clonotype turned up many times. The DNA for the CDR3 is TGTGCCACGGACAGGGAGTGGGGAAATCAGCCCCAGCATTTT. Protein: CATDREWGNQPQHF. The gene calls are TRBV6-1 and TRBJ1-5; 8 bases are shared with TRBD1. V lost 10 bases, J lost 4 bases, and 9 bases stayed unmatched. Germline V gives CDR1 MNHNS, CDR2 SASEGT. CDR3 length: 14 residues.

This clonotype was detected many times. The chain employs TRBV4-1 and TRBJ2-3, with TRBD2 identical over 13 bases. Per the germline V gene, CDR1 is MGHRA and CDR2 is YSYEKL. V shed 1 base, J shed 5 bases, and the junction held 3 bases outside the gene matches. The CDR3 sequence is 16 residues long. CDR3 sequence: CASSQAGTSGVDTQYF. CDR3 DNA sequence: TGCGCCAGCAGCCAAGCCGGGACTAGCGGGGTAGATACGCAGTATTTT.